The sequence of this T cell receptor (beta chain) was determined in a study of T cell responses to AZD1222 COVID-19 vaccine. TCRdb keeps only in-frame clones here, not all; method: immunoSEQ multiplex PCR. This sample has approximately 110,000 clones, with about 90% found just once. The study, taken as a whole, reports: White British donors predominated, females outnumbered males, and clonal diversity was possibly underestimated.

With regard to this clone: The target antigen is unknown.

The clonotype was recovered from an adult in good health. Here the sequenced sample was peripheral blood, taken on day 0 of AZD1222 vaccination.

CDR3 nucleotide sequence: TGTGCCATCAGTGAGAGACAAGCTGAAGCTTTCTTT. Amino acid sequence: CAISERQAEAFF. V and J are TRBV10-3 and TRBJ1-1; D unresolved. In germline, CDR1 is ENHRY, CDR2 SYGVKD. The CDR3 runs 12 residues. Trimming pared 2 bases from V and 6 bases from J, leaving 7 bases between.